The present entry profiles one T cell receptor (beta chain) with its context. In Seattle, patients joined the study during active infection and were tracked longitudinally. This record comes from a study of blood T cell repertoires in COVID-19. In the original workflow: Reference gene primer amplification in the assay estimated nucleated cell counts. Libraries were prepared by immunoSEQ multiplex PCR; TCRdb keeps only in-frame clonotypes and omits some of them. From that table come the V and J calls and clone size; the DNA was used to work out D and trimming. The sample carries fewer than 300,000 clones, around 90% recorded once. The CDR3 runs 13 residues. Trimming pared 5 bases from V and 3 bases from J, leaving 11 bases between. The V gene's germline CDR1 is ENHRY and CDR2 SYGVKD.

This sequence originates from a person in their late teens or twenties with COVID-19, enrolled during active disease. The chain employs TRBV10-3 and TRBJ2-7, with D uncertain. The sequencing sample was made of peripheral blood. In nucleotides, the CDR3 is TGTGCCATCAGTCCGGGTTCCCACTACGAGCAGTACTTC. This codes for CAISPGSHYEQYF.